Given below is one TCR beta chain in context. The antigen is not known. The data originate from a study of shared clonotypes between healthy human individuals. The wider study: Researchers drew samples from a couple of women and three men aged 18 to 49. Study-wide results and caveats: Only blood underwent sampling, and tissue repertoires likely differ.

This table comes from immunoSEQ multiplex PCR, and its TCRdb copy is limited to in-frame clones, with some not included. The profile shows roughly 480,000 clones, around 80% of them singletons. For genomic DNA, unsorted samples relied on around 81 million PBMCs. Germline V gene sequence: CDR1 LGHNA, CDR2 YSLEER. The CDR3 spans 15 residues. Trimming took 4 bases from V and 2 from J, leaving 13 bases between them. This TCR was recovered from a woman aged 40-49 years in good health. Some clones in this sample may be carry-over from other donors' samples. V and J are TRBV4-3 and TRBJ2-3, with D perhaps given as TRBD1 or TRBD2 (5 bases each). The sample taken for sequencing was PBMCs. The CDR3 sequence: CASSLLRGPTDTQYF. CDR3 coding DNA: TGCGCCAGCAGCCTCCTCCGGGGCCCCACAGATACGCAGTATTTT.